This T cell receptor (beta chain) was identified in a study of blood T cell repertoires in COVID-19. Study context: Sites across the United States, Italy and Spain contributed samples from acute and convalescent COVID-19. Nucleic acid was either cDNA or gDNA, and it came from T cells, B-cell-depleted T cells, or PBMCs.

Germline values: CDR1 SGHRS, CDR2 YFSETQ. The germline V and J ends were trimmed by 4 bases and 4 bases, with 15 bases remaining between them. This CDR3 is built from 14 residues. As originally analysed: Using reference gene primer amplification, nucleated cell counts were estimated. Repertoires were generated with immunoSEQ multiplex PCR, while TCRdb's copy carries only in-frame clones and drops some. The V and J calls and clone size were taken over from that table, and D and trimming were inferred from the DNA. The sample gives roughly 120,000 clones, approximately 84% of which show up once; approximately 1.3% is in the top ten.

The chain employs TRBV5-1 and TRBJ2-7; D may be TRBD2 (5 bases). The sample comprised peripheral blood. This TCR came from a man aged 40-49 years with acute or convalescent COVID-19. The CDR3 loop is CASSPFPDFYEQYF. CDR3 nucleotide sequence: TGCGCCAGCAGCCCCTTCCCGGACTTTTACGAGCAGTACTTC.